Listed here are 8 T cell receptor beta chains from one sample, sequenced in a study of blood T cell repertoires in COVID-19. The repertoire was sequenced with immunoSEQ multiplex PCR; TCRdb's copy has only in-frame clones and lacks some. The repertoire consists of around 49,000 clones, with approximately 80% occurring once and the leading ten covering about 6%. Specimen: PBMCs or T cells enriched from blood (not recorded which). These receptors were collected from a woman in her forties or fifties with acute COVID-19.

The CDR3 region has the DNA TGTGCCAGCAGCTTTTCACGGGCCTCGGGGGAGCAGTACTTC. As protein: CASSFSRASGEQYF. V gene TRBV5-5 combines with J gene TRBJ2-7; D might be TRBD2 (5 bases). In germline, CDR1 is SGHKS, CDR2 YYEKEE (reference sequence). With 2 bases removed from V and 7 bases from J, the gap between germline ends came to 16 bases. The CDR3 consists of 14 residues.

V is TRBV28 and J is TRBJ1-3; D unclear. Germline V gene data show CDR1 as MDHEN and CDR2 as SYDVKM. V was clipped by 8 bases and J by 0 bases, with 5 bases between them. This CDR3 is built from 12 residues. CDR3 nucleotide sequence: TGTGCCAGCCGGGGCTCTGGAAACACCATATATTTT. Amino acid sequence: CASRGSGNTIYF.

The chain combines TRBV11-3 with TRBJ2-1, with 10 bases identical to TRBD2. Germline CDR1 reads SGHNT; CDR2 reads YENEEA. The CDR3 is 14 residues long. Unmatched junction bases numbered 7, after V lost 5 bases and J lost 9 bases. The CDR3 is CASSPERGGPEQFF. CDR3 DNA: TGTGCCAGCAGCCCTGAGCGGGGGGGCCCTGAGCAGTTCTTC.

V usage is TRBV12-3 or TRBV12-4 and J usage is TRBJ2-1, with D uncertain. The CDR3 spans 11 residues. V lost 3 bases to trimming and J lost 10 bases, with 7 bases between them. This CDR3 is CASSLVAEQFF. The CDR3 bases are TGTGCCAGCAGTTTGGTGGCAGAGCAGTTCTTC.

This chain links TRBV4-1 with TRBJ1-5; D call uncertain. V lost 0 bases and J 4 bases, leaving 10 bases between the germline ends. This CDR3 comprises 15 residues. Germline CDR1 reads MGHRA; CDR2 reads YSYEKL. The CDR3 DNA follows: TGCGCCAGCAGCCAAGAAGGGTCGGGGAATCAGCCCCAGCATTTT. Translation: CASSQEGSGNQPQHF.

The rearrangement links TRBV5-1 to TRBJ2-2; tentatively, D is TRBD1 (6 bases). This CDR3 is built from 17 residues. The V end was cut by 3 bases, the J end by 0 bases, with 15 bases between. Germline CDR1 reads SGHRS; CDR2 reads YFSETQ. CDR3 sequence (DNA): TGCGCCAGCAGCTCTAGCTTAGGGGGACCGAACACCGGGGAGCTGTTTTTT. This sequence encodes CASSSSLGGPNTGELFF. Complete variable domain (other parts from reference TRBV5-1 and TRBJ2-2): KAGVTQTPRYLIKTRGQQVTLSCSPISGHRSVSWYQQTPGQGLQFLFEYFSETQRNKGNFPGRFSGRQFSNSRSEMNVSTLELGDSALYLCASSSSLGGPNTGELFFGEGSRLTVL.

The V call is TRBV5-6, the J call TRBJ2-3; D remains ambiguous. Germline CDR1 SGHDT, CDR2 YYEEEE. The length of the CDR3 is 14 residues. V was trimmed by 2 bases and J by 0 bases, leaving 7 bases between them. The CDR3 nucleotides are TGTGCCAGCAGCTTCCTGACTAGCACAGATACGCAGTATTTT. Its translation: CASSFLTSTDTQYF.

The V call is TRBV2, the J call TRBJ2-7, with TRBD1 matching 7 bases. The CDR3 is 15 amino acids. Germline values: CDR1 SNHLY, CDR2 FYNNEI. With 6 bases clipped from V and 5 bases from J, the junction kept 13 bases outside the gene matches. The DNA of the CDR3 is TGTGCCAGCAGAGGTCAATGGACAGGCTTCGACGAGCAGTACTTC. Translation gives CASRGQWTGFDEQYF.